The sequence of this TCR beta chain was determined in a study of T cell responses to AZD1222 COVID-19 vaccine. Findings and limits, study-wide: Spike-specific TCR depth and breadth grew after two AZD1222 doses.

Regarding this clone: What it binds is unknown.

Data came from immunoSEQ multiplex PCR; TCRdb stores just in-frame clones and leaves some out. The table lists 120,000 to 150,000 clones, 85% to 95% of them singletons, with approximately 2.9% in the top ten. Germline values: CDR1 SSHAT, CDR2 FNYEAQ (reference sequence). J was trimmed by 4 bases and V by 1 base; bases with no gene match: 1. This CDR3 has 15 residues. The TCR originated in an adult in good health. The specimen was peripheral blood, collected on day 0 of MenACWY control vaccination. The chain couples TRBV7-7 to TRBJ2-2; 9 bases fit TRBD1. The CDR3 is CASSLGQGGTGELFF. CDR3 in DNA: TGTGCCAGCAGCTTAGGACAGGGGGGCACCGGGGAGCTGTTTTTT.